A single sample is the source of the 14 T cell receptor beta chains below, sequenced in a study of blood T cell repertoires in COVID-19. The table came from immunoSEQ multiplex PCR; TCRdb's copy has only in-frame clones and leaves some out. The data show approximately 190,000 clones, with 80% to 85% seen just once and less than 8.5% held by the top ten. Sequencing was carried out using PBMCs or T cells enriched from blood (not recorded which). These receptors were collected from a man in his forties who had recovered from COVID-19.

The chain combines TRBV24-1 with TRBJ1-2; D remains ambiguous. Trimming left V 3 bases short and J 4 bases short, with 8 bases between. The CDR3 length is 13 residues. CDR1 is KGHDR, CDR2 SFDVKD, per germline. CDR3 DNA: TGTGCCACCAGTGATGAGGCGGGCTATGGCTACACCTTC. Its translation is CATSDEAGYGYTF.

The chain employs TRBV6-5 and TRBJ1-1; 7 positions agree with TRBD1. This CDR3 has 16 residues. The germline CDR1 and CDR2 sequences are MNHEY and SVGAGI. Trimming removed 0 bases from V and 8 bases from J; junction bases left unmatched: 12. For the CDR3, the DNA is TGTGCCAGCAGTTACTCGATTGGAGGGGGCGGGAGGGAAGCTTTCTTT. Encoded protein: CASSYSIGGGGREAFF.

A single count supports this clone. An end of the junction differs from the germline gene, which may be a read error. V usage is TRBV2 and J usage is TRBJ1-2; D gene ambiguous. This CDR3 is built from 10 residues. CDR1 is SNHLY, CDR2 FYNNEI, per germline. For the CDR3, the DNA is TGTGCCAGCAGTGCCAGCGGGGTACCCTTC. Translation: CASSASGVPF.

The CDR3 is CASSQDLGGPYGYTF. The CDR3 nucleotides read TGTGCCAGCAGCCAAGATTTAGGGGGACCCTATGGCTACACCTTC. This chain uses TRBV4-2 with TRBJ1-2, with D perhaps matching TRBD1 (6 bases). Per germline, CDR1 LGHNA and CDR2 YNFKEQ. The CDR3 loop spans 15 amino acids. V was trimmed by 0 bases and J by 4 bases, leaving 12 bases between them.

The genes are TRBV19 and TRBJ1-5; the match to TRBD1 covers 11 bases. The CDR3 is 15 amino acids. The germline V gene has CDR1 LNHDA and CDR2 SQIVND (reference sequence). Trimming cost V 6 bases and J 5 bases; bases outside gene matches: 6. The DNA of the CDR3 is TGTGCCAGTAGGCGGGACAGGGGGGAGGATCAGCCCCAGCATTTT. It specifies CASRRDRGEDQPQHF.

This chain connects TRBV4-1 to TRBJ1-1; a weak D match, TRBD1 (5 bases). V was trimmed by 4 bases and J by 1 base, leaving 13 bases between them. CDR1 and CDR2 (germline): MGHRA, YSYEKL. CDR3 size: 15 residues. This chain's CDR3 is CASSRTSTANTEAFF. CDR3 DNA sequence: TGCGCCAGCAGCCGCACATCGACAGCGAACACTGAAGCTTTCTTT.

V and J are TRBV6-2 or TRBV6-3 and TRBJ1-2; 9 bases fit TRBD1. Germline V gene data show CDR1 as MNHEY and CDR2 as SVGEGT. CDR3 length: 16 amino acids. With 2 bases clipped from V and 4 bases from J, the junction kept 8 bases outside the gene matches. This CDR3 reads CASSYRGTGRSYGYTF. CDR3 in DNA: TGTGCCAGCAGTTACCGTGGGACAGGGAGATCCTATGGCTACACCTTC.

The chain employs TRBV9 and TRBJ1-2; D unresolved. Germline CDR1 and CDR2: SGDLS and YYNGEE. The CDR3 length is 18 residues. The V and J ends lost 0 bases and 6 bases respectively, with 24 bases between them. Written as DNA, the CDR3 is TGTGCCAGCAGCGTAGACGGCGGGCTCCTTGGCTTGAGGGATGGCTACACCTTC. It translates to CASSVDGGLLGLRDGYTF.

This clone was counted a few times. This chain uses TRBV12-5 with TRBJ1-4; no definite D call. The germline V gene has CDR1 LGHNT and CDR2 FRNRAP. The length of the CDR3 is 14 residues. V dropped 3 bases and J dropped 4 bases, with 9 bases sitting between them. In DNA form, the CDR3 reads TGTGCTAGTGGTTTCGTGGGCTTTAATGAAAAACTGTTTTTT. This codes for CASGFVGFNEKLFF.

A note on this clone: The junction departs from the called germline gene at one end, perhaps through a read error. Here the CDR3 reads CASSLGADLRF. As DNA, the CDR3 is TGTGCCAGCAGCTTGGGGGCAGATCTACGATTT. The chain joins TRBV5-4 to TRBJ1-1; D ambiguous. CDR1 is SGHNT, CDR2 YYREEE, per germline (reference sequence). The CDR3 consists of 11 residues.

This clone was recorded at least ten times. The J gene is TRBJ2-7, the V gene TRBV10-2; D not resolved. The CDR3 extends over 18 amino acids. Trimming stripped 0 bases from V and 2 bases from J, with 20 bases between. The germline V gene encodes CDR1 WSHSY and CDR2 SAAADI. CDR3 sequence: CASSESVAVRRKTYEQYF. The CDR3 DNA reads TGCGCCAGCAGTGAGTCCGTTGCGGTTAGACGGAAAACCTACGAGCAGTACTTC.

V is TRBV7-6 and J is TRBJ1-3; D perhaps matches TRBD1 (5 bases). The V and J ends lost 4 bases and 0 bases respectively, with 10 bases between them. This CDR3 has 15 residues. Germline loops: CDR1 SGHVS, CDR2 FNYEAQ. This chain's CDR3 is CASSSPGNSGNTIYF. The CDR3, as DNA: TGTGCCAGCAGCTCACCAGGGAACTCTGGAAACACCATATATTTT.

The chain combines TRBV14 with TRBJ2-1; the D is unclear. Trimming removed 1 base at V and 3 bases at J, with 7 bases between. The germline V gene has CDR1 SGHDN and CDR2 FVKESK. The CDR3 loop spans 14 amino acids. The CDR3 nucleotides read TGTGCCAGCAGCCAAGGCTCGGGCTACAATGAGCAGTTCTTC. Protein sequence: CASSQGSGYNEQFF.

The chain joins TRBV25-1 to TRBJ2-7; D uncertain. V lost 5 bases and J 8 bases, leaving 10 bases between the germline ends. CDR3 length: 11 amino acids. Looked up from germline, CDR1 is MGHDK and CDR2 is SYGVNS. The CDR3 here is CASSQAGKQYF. The CDR3 DNA is TGTGCCAGCAGTCAGGCTGGAAAGCAGTACTTC.